Given below is one T cell receptor (beta chain) in context. Noted treatment: 15 to 20 received Ad26.COV2.S at low or high dose, single or two shots; 5 received placebo; per-sample allocation not given. The samples were gathered on day 63 after the first injection of vaccine or placebo. This record comes from a study of Ad26.COV2.S vaccination and SARS-CoV-2 variants. Produced via immunoSEQ multiplex PCR; TCRdb's table is partial and in-frame only. Altogether about 280,000 clones are present, around 87% being singletons, with the ten largest covering 2.5% to 3.5%. In germline, CDR1 is SNHLY, CDR2 FYNNEI. CDR3 size: 15 residues. V was trimmed by 4 bases and J by 7 bases, leaving 19 bases between them.

The origin of this receptor is a person aged 18-60 years who received the Ad26.COV2.S COVID-19 vaccine or a placebo. Sequenced here: peripheral blood, sampled in a trial of Ad26.COV2.S vaccine versus placebo. The rearrangement uses TRBV2 and TRBJ2-5, with a possible D match to TRBD2 (5 bases). The CDR3 sequence: CASSVGLLGSTTQYF. The CDR3 bases are TGTGCCAGCAGTGTGGGGTTACTAGGCTCCACGACCCAGTACTTC.